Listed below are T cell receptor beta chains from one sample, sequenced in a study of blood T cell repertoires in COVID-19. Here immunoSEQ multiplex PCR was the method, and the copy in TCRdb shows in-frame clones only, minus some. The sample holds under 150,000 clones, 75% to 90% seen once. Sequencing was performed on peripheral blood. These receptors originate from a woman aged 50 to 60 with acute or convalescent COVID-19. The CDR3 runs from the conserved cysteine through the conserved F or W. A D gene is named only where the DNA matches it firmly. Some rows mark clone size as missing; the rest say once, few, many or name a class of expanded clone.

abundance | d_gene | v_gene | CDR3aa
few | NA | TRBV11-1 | CASRPGRQGRNTEAFF
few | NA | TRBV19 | CASSTPGGSDEKLFF
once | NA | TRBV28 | CASRIAGDSLRQPQHF
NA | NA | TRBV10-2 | CASRRDKGLGDTQYF
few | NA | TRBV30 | CAWRTSGKEGYTF
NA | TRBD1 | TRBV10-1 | CASSEVQGLGYTF
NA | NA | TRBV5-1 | CASSLDSGLVPDTQYF
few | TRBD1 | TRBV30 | CACGRQGWSPLHF
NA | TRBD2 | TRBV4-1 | CASSQAGLAWTTDTQYF
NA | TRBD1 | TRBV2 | CASSDPGQGFEQYF
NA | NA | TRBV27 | CASSPYTRAGELFF
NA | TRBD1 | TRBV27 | CASRTLRDRGRYGYTF
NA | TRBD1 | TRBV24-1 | CATSDSEPGGVYGYTF
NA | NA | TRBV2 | CASYPLGVNTEAFF
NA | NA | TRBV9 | CASTLDSVNTEAFF
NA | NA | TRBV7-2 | CASSLALSGNTIYF
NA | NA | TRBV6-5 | CASSYEEPVRGNTIYF
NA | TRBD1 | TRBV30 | CAWSEGDRGGQPQHF
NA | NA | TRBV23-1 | CASSQSAGTLRGSTEAFF
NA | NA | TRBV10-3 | CAIGTEETQYF
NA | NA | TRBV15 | CATSVNRITYEQYF
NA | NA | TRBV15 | CATSKQAFQPQHF
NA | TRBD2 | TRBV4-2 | CASSQGGGRIETQYF
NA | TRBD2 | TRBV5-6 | CASSLGLAGEYEQYF
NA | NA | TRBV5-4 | CASRTEGNTEAFF
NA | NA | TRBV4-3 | CASSQVRSEDEQFF
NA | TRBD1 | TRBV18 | CASSPPGQAEGAFF
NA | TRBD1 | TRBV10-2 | CASRDRDGSNQPQHF
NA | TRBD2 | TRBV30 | CARSSGRAVLNEQFF
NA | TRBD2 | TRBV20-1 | CSASIVSGSSYEQYF
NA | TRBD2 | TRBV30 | CAWSEEAGVETQYF
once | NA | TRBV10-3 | CAISELAGDTYEQYF
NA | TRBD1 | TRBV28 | CASHHRQGRGEQFF
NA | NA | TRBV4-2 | CASSQEMTVLNQPQHF
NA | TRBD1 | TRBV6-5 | CASSRGQGGDEQYF
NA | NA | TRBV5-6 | CASSLVAAENNEQFF
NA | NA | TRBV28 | CASNEGDTYNEQFF
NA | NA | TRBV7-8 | CASSLVGQSTSGEQFF
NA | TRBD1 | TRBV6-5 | CASYRGTEAFF
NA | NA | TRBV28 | CASKAATEAFF
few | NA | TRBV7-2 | CASSLVNRKGAGELFF
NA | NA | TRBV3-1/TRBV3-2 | CASSRLRETEAFF
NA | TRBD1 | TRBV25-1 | CASSELTGVGYTF
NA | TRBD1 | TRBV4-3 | CASSQDGPGGNNEQFF
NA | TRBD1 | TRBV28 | CASSSRQGVNEKLFF
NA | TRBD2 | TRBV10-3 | CAISESRVGGYEQYF
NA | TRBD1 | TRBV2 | CASRYTGGQGDNEQFF
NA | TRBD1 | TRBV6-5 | CASSSRDRANEQFF
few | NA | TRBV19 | CASSNDQGSQQPQHF
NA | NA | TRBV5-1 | CASSLEAGGVSYNEQFF